These T cell receptor beta chains were read from a single sample in a study of cytomegalovirus exposure and HLA in healthy donors. Sequencing used immunoSEQ multiplex PCR; TCRdb keeps in-frame clones, though not all of them. The sample shows 150,000 or so clones, about 80% of them seen only once. The source material was PBMCs. Receptors were obtained from a woman between 40 and 50 years old in good health and CMV-seronegative. The CDR3 runs from the conserved cysteine through the conserved F or W. The D gene is left open where the match is weak. A row's size may be missing; if present it is once, few, many or a size class.

CDR3: CASSLIGYSEARGHEQYF
DNA: TGTGCCAGCAGTTTAATCGGGTATTCGGAGGCCAGGGGCCACGAGCAGTACTTC
size: once
length: 18
D: -
J: TRBJ2-7
V: TRBV27

CDR3: CASSVLAANTGELFF
DNA: TGTGCCAGCAGCGTACTAGCGGCGAACACCGGGGAGCTGTTTTTT
size: -
length: 15
D: TRBD2
J: TRBJ2-2
V: TRBV2

CDR3: CASSLGGTKETQYF
DNA: TGTGCCAGCAGCTTGGGGGGGACCAAAGAGACCCAGTACTTC
size: -
length: 14
D: TRBD2
J: TRBJ2-5
V: TRBV7-2

CDR3: CASSISGAYEQYF
DNA: TGTGCCAGCAGCATAAGCGGTGCGTACGAGCAGTACTTC
size: -
length: 13
D: -
J: TRBJ2-7
V: TRBV11-3

CDR3: CASSYSGGGQPQHF
DNA: TGTGCCAGCAGTTACTCAGGGGGCGGTCAGCCCCAGCATTTT
size: -
length: 14
D: TRBD1
J: TRBJ1-5
V: TRBV6-6

CDR3: CASSANTDTQYF
DNA: TGTGCCAGCAGCGCTAACACAGATACGCAGTATTTT
size: -
length: 12
D: -
J: TRBJ2-3
V: TRBV14

CDR3: CASRRRTLSYNEQFF
DNA: TGTGCCAGCAGACGGAGGACCCTCTCCTACAATGAGCAGTTCTTC
size: -
length: 15
D: -
J: TRBJ2-1
V: TRBV6-5

CDR3: CASSAPGSYNEQFF
DNA: TGTGCCAGCAGTGCCCCAGGTTCCTACAATGAGCAGTTCTTC
size: -
length: 14
D: -
J: TRBJ2-1
V: TRBV6-5

CDR3: CATGNRTAAGLNTEAFF
DNA: TGTGCCACCGGGAATAGGACAGCCGCAGGGTTAAACACTGAAGCTTTCTTT
size: -
length: 17
D: -
J: TRBJ1-1
V: TRBV7-7

CDR3: CASSLGTGGDSQPQHF
DNA: TGTGCCAGCAGCTTAGGGACAGGGGGCGACAGTCAGCCCCAGCATTTT
size: once
length: 16
D: TRBD1
J: TRBJ1-5
V: TRBV7-9

CDR3: CASRKGLAGPDTQYF
DNA: TGTGCCAGCAGAAAGGGACTAGCGGGACCAGATACGCAGTATTTT
size: once
length: 15
D: TRBD2
J: TRBJ2-3
V: TRBV7-2

CDR3: CASSLGDRAGANGLTF
DNA: TGTGCCAGCAGCTTGGGGGACAGGGCTGGGGCCAACGGCCTGACTTTC
size: -
length: 16
D: TRBD1
J: TRBJ2-6
V: TRBV5-8

CDR3: CASSSGSTDTQYF
DNA: TGTGCCAGCAGCTCAGGGAGCACAGATACGCAGTATTTT
size: -
length: 13
D: -
J: TRBJ2-3
V: TRBV7-8

CDR3: CASSLPGQVYNEQFF
DNA: TGTGCCAGCAGCTTACCGGGACAGGTCTACAATGAGCAGTTCTTC
size: -
length: 15
D: TRBD1
J: TRBJ2-1
V: TRBV7-9

CDR3: CASSPRHSPSGNTIYF
DNA: TGTGCCAGCAGTCCACGACACAGCCCCTCTGGAAACACCATATATTTT
size: -
length: 16
D: -
J: TRBJ1-3
V: TRBV7-3

CDR3: CASRPGTASSYEQYF
DNA: TGTGCCAGCAGGCCCGGGACAGCGAGCTCCTACGAGCAGTACTTC
size: -
length: 15
D: TRBD1
J: TRBJ2-7
V: TRBV27

CDR3: CASSLDRADQPQHF
DNA: TGTGCCAGCAGTCTTGACAGGGCTGATCAGCCCCAGCATTTT
size: -
length: 14
D: TRBD1
J: TRBJ1-5
V: TRBV5-5

CDR3: CASSRNRNTIYF
DNA: TGTGCCAGCAGCCGTAACAGAAACACCATATATTTT
size: -
length: 12
D: -
J: TRBJ1-3
V: TRBV11-3

CDR3: CASSQLPGFQPQHF
DNA: TGCGCCAGCAGTCAATTGCCGGGTTTCCAGCCCCAGCATTTT
size: -
length: 14
D: -
J: TRBJ1-5
V: TRBV23-1

CDR3: CASSVGGGGTEAFF
DNA: TGTGCCAGCAGCGTAGGCGGGGGCGGAACTGAAGCTTTCTTT
size: -
length: 14
D: -
J: TRBJ1-1
V: TRBV9

CDR3: CASSPRGSEETQYF
DNA: TGTGCCAGCAGCCCCAGGGGCTCCGAAGAGACCCAGTACTTC
size: -
length: 14
D: -
J: TRBJ2-5
V: TRBV13

CDR3: CASSSIAEETQYF
DNA: TGTGCCAGCAGTTCGATAGCGGAAGAGACCCAGTACTTC
size: few
length: 13
D: -
J: TRBJ2-5
V: TRBV27

CDR3: CASSSPYGSGANGLTF
DNA: TGTGCCAGCAGTTCCCCCTACGGCTCTGGGGCCAACGGCCTGACTTTC
size: -
length: 16
D: -
J: TRBJ2-6
V: TRBV6-6

CDR3: CSVNPRDTGELFF
DNA: TGCAGCGTAAATCCCCGGGACACCGGGGAGCTGTTTTTT
size: few
length: 13
D: -
J: TRBJ2-2
V: TRBV29-1

CDR3: CASSLEVAGAYEQYF
DNA: TGTGCCAGCAGCTTAGAAGTAGCGGGCGCCTACGAGCAGTACTTC
size: -
length: 15
D: TRBD2
J: TRBJ2-7
V: TRBV7-9

CDR3: CASSLGGTGGEQYF
DNA: TGTGCCAGCAGCTTAGGTGGAACCGGGGGCGAGCAGTACTTC
size: few
length: 14
D: -
J: TRBJ2-7
V: TRBV7-6

CDR3: CASRAPPDGSSGANVLTF
DNA: TGTGCCAGCAGGGCCCCCCCGGACGGGAGCTCTGGGGCCAACGTCCTGACTTTC
size: few
length: 18
D: -
J: TRBJ2-6
V: TRBV7-2

CDR3: CSSSFSPRTGTHEQYF
DNA: TGTTCCAGCAGTTTCAGCCCTCGGACAGGGACCCACGAGCAGTACTTC
size: -
length: 16
D: TRBD1
J: TRBJ2-7
V: TRBV7-9

CDR3: CASSSGTDNSPLHF
DNA: TGTGCCAGCAGTTCCGGCACAGATAATTCACCCCTCCACTTT
size: -
length: 14
D: -
J: TRBJ1-6
V: TRBV28

CDR3: CASSLGGSYNEQFF
DNA: TGTGCCAGCAGCTTAGGCGGCTCCTACAATGAGCAGTTCTTC
size: -
length: 14
D: -
J: TRBJ2-1
V: TRBV7-3

CDR3: CASSYLLEKLFF
DNA: TGTGCCAGCAGTTACTTACTTGAAAAACTGTTTTTT
size: -
length: 12
D: -
J: TRBJ1-4
V: TRBV6-6

CDR3: CASSLNGGDPRSTDTQYF
DNA: TGCGCCAGCAGCTTGAACGGAGGGGACCCCCGAAGCACAGATACGCAGTATTTT
size: -
length: 18
D: -
J: TRBJ2-3
V: TRBV5-1

CDR3: CASSANYMNTEAFF
DNA: TGTGCCAGCAGCGCCAATTACATGAACACTGAAGCTTTCTTT
size: -
length: 14
D: -
J: TRBJ1-1
V: TRBV7-8

CDR3: CASSSAGTGNSDTQYF
DNA: TGCGCCAGCAGTTCTGCCGGGACAGGGAATTCAGATACGCAGTATTTT
size: -
length: 16
D: TRBD1
J: TRBJ2-3
V: TRBV5-1

CDR3: CASSLIHLGDRNEKLFF
DNA: TGTGCCAGCAGTTTAATTCACCTTGGAGATCGTAATGAAAAACTGTTTTTT
size: once
length: 17
D: -
J: TRBJ1-4
V: TRBV28